These 16 T cell receptor beta chains were all obtained from the same sample, sequenced in a study of T cell changes during pregnancy in multiple sclerosis. Sequencing used immunoSEQ multiplex PCR; TCRdb keeps in-frame clones, though not all of them. The data contain about 94,000 clones, under 95% of them seen just once; the ten biggest clones take up over 0.85%. Material: peripheral blood, obtained after pregnancy. All receptors derive from a female donor with multiple sclerosis, enrolled in a pregnancy study.

V and J are TRBV29-1 and TRBJ2-2; weak D call: TRBD2 (6 bases). V lost 1 base and J 8 bases, leaving 14 bases between the germline ends. Per germline, CDR1 SQVTM and CDR2 ANQGSEA. The CDR3 is 14 residues long. In DNA form, the CDR3 reads TGCAGCGTTGAAGGGGGAGGAGTCGCGGGGGAGCTGTTTTTT. It translates to CSVEGGGVAGELFF.

The gene calls are TRBV4-1 and TRBJ1-1, with 8 bases lining up with TRBD1. This CDR3 is built from 14 residues. J was trimmed by 1 base and V by 4 bases; bases with no gene match: 2. CDR1 MGHRA and CDR2 YSYEKL come from the germline V gene. CDR3: CASSRDRGNTEAFF. CDR3 nucleotides: TGCGCCAGCAGCCGAGACAGGGGGAACACTGAAGCTTTCTTT.

The chain joins TRBV4-1 to TRBJ2-1, with TRBD1 as a possible D gene (6 bases). In germline, CDR1 is MGHRA, CDR2 YSYEKL. The CDR3 spans 14 residues. Trimming took 4 bases from V and 7 from J, leaving 14 bases between them. The CDR3 reads CASSLGGRANEQFF. CDR3 DNA sequence: TGCGCCAGCAGCCTTGGGGGCAGGGCAAATGAGCAGTTCTTC.

This clone was observed a handful of times. The chain links TRBV5-4 to TRBJ1-1, with TRBD1 matching 12 bases. Germline CDR1 reads SGHNT; CDR2 reads YYREEE (reference sequence). The CDR3 loop spans 14 amino acids. After removal of 4 bases from V and 4 bases from J, the junction contained 2 bases not matched to a gene. CDR3 in DNA: TGTGCCAGCAGCGTGGGACAGGGGGCCACTGAAGCTTTCTTT. Protein: CASSVGQGATEAFF.

The V gene is TRBV4-1, the J gene TRBJ2-7; possibly TRBD2 for D (6 bases). V was trimmed by 6 bases and J by 2 bases, leaving 17 bases between them. CDR1 is MGHRA and CDR2 is YSYEKL in the germline V gene. The CDR3 sequence is 15 residues long. CDR3 DNA sequence: TGCGCCAGCAGGCTGAGGGAGGTGGGGCCCTACGAGCAGTACTTC. Translated, it gives CASRLREVGPYEQYF.

The chain recombines TRBV14 with TRBJ2-3; D remains ambiguous. V was trimmed by 1 base and J by 0 bases, leaving 14 bases between them. CDR1 and CDR2 from the germline V gene are SGHDN and FVKESK. The CDR3 is 17 amino acids. CDR3 sequence (DNA): TGTGCCAGCAGCCAAGGCGTCCTTGCAGGTAGCACAGATACGCAGTATTTT. As protein: CASSQGVLAGSTDTQYF.

CDR3 sequence (DNA): TGTGCCAGTGGGGTTAGGGGTGGCACAGATACGCAGTATTTT. Its protein product is CASGVRGGTDTQYF. The rearrangement joins TRBV6-1 to TRBJ2-3, with D perhaps TRBD1 (5 bases). CDR3 size: 14 residues. Trimming cost V 9 bases and J 1 base, with 14 bases left between them. From germline, CDR1 is MNHNS and CDR2 SASEGT.

The V gene is TRBV5-4, the J gene TRBJ2-7; possible D gene TRBD1, 6 bases. Germline assignment: CDR1 SGHNT and CDR2 YYREEE (reference sequence). CDR3 length equals 11 residues. Trimming removed 4 bases from V and 4 bases from J, with 6 bases in between. The DNA of the CDR3 is TGTGCCAGCAGCCAGGGGTACGAGCAGTACTTC. It codes for CASSQGYEQYF.

The CDR3 loop reads CASSLGASGTRTDTQYF. The CDR3 DNA sequence: TGCGCCAGCAGCTTGGGGGCTAGCGGGACCCGCACAGATACGCAGTATTTT. The chain recombines TRBV5-1 with TRBJ2-3; 9 bases align to TRBD2. The V segment lost 0 bases and the J segment 1 base; nucleotides outside the gene matches: 6. The CDR3 consists of 17 residues. CDR1 is SGHRS and CDR2 is YFSETQ in the germline V gene.

This clone was counted a single time. The rearrangement uses TRBV19 and TRBJ2-1, with D unresolved. Germline CDR1 LNHDA, CDR2 SQIVND (reference sequence). The V end lost 5 bases, the J end lost 9 bases, and 14 bases lay between the germline ends. This CDR3 contains 13 residues. This CDR3 reads CASSFLSRSEQFF. CDR3 sequence (DNA): TGTGCCAGTAGTTTTCTCTCTAGATCTGAGCAGTTCTTC.

This chain joins TRBV5-5 and TRBJ2-3, with TRBD2 matching 7 bases. V lost 4 bases to trimming and J lost 0 bases; unmatched junction nucleotides: 8. CDR1 and CDR2 (germline): SGHKS, YYEKEE (reference sequence). The CDR3 runs to 16 residues. CDR3 protein: CASSLSRGGSTDTQYF. CDR3 DNA: TGTGCCAGCAGCCTGAGCCGGGGAGGGAGCACAGATACGCAGTATTTT.

This sequence joins TRBV6-1 and TRBJ1-1; 7 nucleotides line up with TRBD1. The junction had 14 bases not matched to a gene; V was cut back by 7 bases and J by 6 bases. The CDR3 is made up of 15 amino acids. In germline, CDR1 is MNHNS, CDR2 SASEGT. This chain's CDR3 is CASTSNPDRASEAFF. CDR3 bases: TGTGCCAGCACCTCAAACCCCGACAGGGCCTCTGAAGCTTTCTTT.

This clone was picked up one time. This chain uses TRBV13 with TRBJ2-7; perhaps TRBD2 as D (5 bases). Per the germline V gene, CDR1 is PRHDT and CDR2 is FYEKMQ (reference sequence). V lost 2 bases and J lost 1, with 12 bases in between. The CDR3 has 15 amino acids. The DNA for the CDR3 is TGTGCCAGCAGCTTAAGCGCCTCGGGGTCCTACGAGCAGTACTTC. It translates to CASSLSASGSYEQYF.

The V gene is TRBV9, the J gene TRBJ2-1; no clear D gene. V dropped 4 bases and J dropped 6 bases, with 11 bases sitting between them. CDR1 is SGDLS, CDR2 YYNGEE, per germline. The CDR3 totals 13 residues. CDR3 in amino acids: CASSQVDRNEQFF. CDR3 nucleotide sequence: TGTGCCAGCAGCCAGGTGGATCGCAATGAGCAGTTCTTC.

This chain links TRBV29-1 with TRBJ1-2; 8 nucleotides match TRBD1. This CDR3 is built from 13 residues. V was pared by 6 bases and J by 1 base, with 4 bases of the junction left unmatched. The germline V gene has CDR1 SQVTM and CDR2 ANQGSEA. In DNA, the CDR3 is TGCAGCGTAGTGACAGGGGATAACTATGGCTACACCTTC. It encodes CSVVTGDNYGYTF.

The V gene is TRBV6-1, the J gene TRBJ2-7; possible D gene TRBD1, 5 bases. V lost 3 bases and J lost 3, with 21 bases in between. The CDR3 is 17 residues long. Per the germline V gene, CDR1 is MNHNS and CDR2 is SASEGT. The CDR3 sequence: CASSDPPQGPANYEQYF. As DNA, the CDR3 is TGTGCCAGCAGTGACCCCCCGCAGGGTCCGGCTAACTACGAGCAGTACTTC.